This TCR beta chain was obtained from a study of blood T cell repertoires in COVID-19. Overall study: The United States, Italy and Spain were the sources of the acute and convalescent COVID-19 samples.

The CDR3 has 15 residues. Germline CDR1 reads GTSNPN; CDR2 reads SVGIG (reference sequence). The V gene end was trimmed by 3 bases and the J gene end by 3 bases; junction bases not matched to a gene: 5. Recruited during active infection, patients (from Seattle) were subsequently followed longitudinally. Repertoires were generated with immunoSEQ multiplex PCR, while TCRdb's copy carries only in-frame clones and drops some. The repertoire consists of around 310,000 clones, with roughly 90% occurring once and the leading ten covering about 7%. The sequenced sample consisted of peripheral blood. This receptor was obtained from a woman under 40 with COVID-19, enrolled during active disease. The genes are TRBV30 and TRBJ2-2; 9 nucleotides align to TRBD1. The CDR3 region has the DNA TGTGCCTGGAGAGAACAGGGGGCAGACACCGGGGAGCTGTTTTTT. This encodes CAWREQGADTGELFF.